Following are 8 T cell receptor beta chains from one sample sequenced in a study of T cell responses to AZD1222 COVID-19 vaccine. Sequenced by immunoSEQ multiplex PCR; TCRdb stores in-frame clones only, minus some. The sample has under 100,000 clones, 85% to 95% seen once. The specimen was peripheral blood, collected on day 0 of AZD1222 vaccination. These receptors were taken from an adult in good health.

This sequence joins TRBV2 and TRBJ1-5; TRBD1 matches at 8 bases. CDR1 is SNHLY and CDR2 is FYNNEI in the germline V gene. CDR3 length: 17 residues. V lost 5 bases and J lost 1; bases outside the gene matches: 10. CDR3 amino acids: CASSLETGAFSNQPQHF. CDR3 nucleotide sequence: TGTGCCAGCAGTCTTGAGACAGGGGCATTCAGCAATCAGCCCCAGCATTTT.

This chain connects TRBV7-2 to TRBJ2-7; 10 bases fit TRBD2. Trimming removed 2 bases from V and 3 bases from J; junction bases left unmatched: 7. This CDR3 has 16 amino acids. Germline assignment: CDR1 SGHTA and CDR2 FQGNSA. CDR3 DNA sequence: TGTGCCAGCAGCTTACATAGCGGGGGGAGTGTCTACGAGCAGTACTTC. It is translated as CASSLHSGGSVYEQYF.

The chain combines TRBV12-3 or TRBV12-4 with TRBJ1-2; D remains unclear. V lost 6 bases, J lost 8 bases, and 10 bases lay in between. The CDR3 length is 11 residues. This CDR3 reads CASRLVGGYTF. CDR3 sequence (DNA): TGTGCCAGCAGACTTGTCGGGGGCTACACCTTC.

This sequence joins TRBV28 and TRBJ1-1; TRBD1 agrees at 7 bases. V dropped 11 bases and J dropped 2; count of bases not matched to a gene: 8. CDR1 and CDR2 (germline): MDHEN, SYDVKM. The CDR3 is 13 amino acids. CDR3 sequence: CAGRRGGNTEAFF. The CDR3 DNA follows: TGTGCCGGCCGCAGGGGGGGTAACACTGAAGCTTTCTTT.

V usage is TRBV25-1 and J usage is TRBJ1-2; 9 bases line up with TRBD1. The ends lost 4 bases at V and 8 bases at J; junction bases unmatched: 8. CDR1 is MGHDK and CDR2 is SYGVNS in the germline V gene. The CDR3 is 14 residues long. The CDR3 spells CASSATGGRGGYTF. CDR3 sequence (DNA): TGTGCCAGCAGTGCTACAGGGGGCAGGGGGGGCTACACCTTC.

This chain connects TRBV5-6 to TRBJ1-2; D call uncertain. In germline, CDR1 is SGHDT, CDR2 YYEEEE. The V end was cut by 0 bases, the J end by 2 bases, with 8 bases between. This CDR3 spans 14 amino acids. CDR3 sequence (DNA): TGTGCCAGCAGCTTGGAAGGACCGAACTATGGCTACACCTTC. Amino acids: CASSLEGPNYGYTF. Drawing the rest from reference TRBV5-6 and TRBJ1-2, the complete variable domain is DAGVTQSPTHLIKTRGQQVTLRCSPKSGHDTVSWYQQALGQGPQFIFQYYEEEERQRGNFPDRFSGHQFPNYSSELNVNALLLGDSALYLCASSLEGPNYGYTFGSGTRLTVV.

The chain carries TRBV11-1 and TRBJ2-5; 8 bases map to TRBD1. The ends lost 1 base at V and 4 bases at J; junction bases unmatched: 5. The CDR3 extends over 15 amino acids. Germline assignment: CDR1 SGHAT and CDR2 FQDESV (reference sequence). The CDR3, as DNA: TGTGCCAGCAGCTTAGGAAGACAGGGGAGAGAGACCCAGTACTTC. This translates into CASSLGRQGRETQYF. The entire variable domain, with the rest obtained from reference TRBV11-1 and TRBJ2-5, is as follows: EAEVAQSPRYKITEKSQAVAFWCDPISGHATLYWYRQILGQGPELLVQFQDESVVDDSQLPKDRFSAERLKGVDSTLKIQPAELGDSAMYLCASSLGRQGRETQYFGPGTRLLVL.

The gene calls are TRBV27 and TRBJ2-2; D is ambiguous. Germline loops: CDR1 MNHEY, CDR2 SMNVEV (reference sequence). V was trimmed by 5 bases and J by 0 bases, leaving 7 bases between them. The CDR3 covers 14 residues. This chain's CDR3 is CASSLFANTGELFF. CDR3 DNA: TGTGCCAGCAGTCTCTTTGCGAACACCGGGGAGCTGTTTTTT.